The 19 T cell receptor beta chains listed next were all sequenced from one sample in a study of post-analysis software for immune sequencing data. TCR beta cDNA libraries had unique molecular identifiers. Using its own MiXCR run on the PCR reads, TCRdb lists one record per CDR3 protein. The sample holds 700,000 to 900,000 distinct CDR3 sequences, just over 45% seen once. Notes on the study in general: Four to six TRBV segments were more frequent in patients than controls; TRBV5-6, TRBV5-1 and TRBV20-1 belonged to this group.

What these receptors recognize is not known. The specimen sequenced was blood. Receptors originate from a girl between 5 and 17 years old with multiple sclerosis.

For this clonotype: At one end the junction does not follow the germline gene, possibly because of a read error. This chain links TRBV19 with TRBJ1-2, with 12 bases matching TRBD1. Germline V lookup: CDR1 LNHDA, CDR2 SQIVND (reference sequence). The CDR3 has 14 amino acids. The CDR3 coding sequence is TGTGCCAGTAGCCCGGGACAGGGGGCATATGGCCACACCTTC. It yields the protein CASSPGQGAYGHTF.

This sequence joins TRBV7-3 and TRBJ2-3, with D perhaps TRBD2 (5 bases). The V end was cut by 2 bases, the J end by 4 bases, with 10 bases between. Germline V gives CDR1 SGHTA, CDR2 FQGTGA. CDR3 length: 14 residues. The CDR3 region has the DNA TGTGCCAGCAGCTTACTCGGAGGCCCAGATACGCAGTATTTT. Its translation is CASSLLGGPDTQYF.

The chain uses TRBV6-2 or TRBV6-3 and TRBJ2-1; 7 bases are shared with TRBD2. The CDR3 covers 14 residues. Germline-derived CDR1 and CDR2 are MNHEY and SVGEGT. The J segment lost 12 bases and the V segment lost 2 bases, leaving 10 bases of the junction unmatched. The CDR3 DNA is TGTGCCAGCAGTTACACGCCCCCAAGCGGGGCGCAGTTCTTC. Its translation is CASSYTPPSGAQFF.

The CDR3 protein is CSGAAGDNEQFF. The CDR3 region has the DNA TGCAGCGGAGCAGCGGGAGACAATGAGCAGTTCTTC. The chain combines TRBV29-1 with TRBJ2-1, with 8 bases identical to TRBD2. This CDR3 has 12 amino acids. Germline-derived CDR1 and CDR2 are SQVTM and ANQGSEA. Germline trimming cut 7 bases from V and 5 bases from J; bases unmatched to any gene: 4.

CDR3 amino acids: CASSFRAGTGEEQYF. The CDR3 coding sequence is TGTGCCAGCAGTTTCCGGGCAGGCACGGGAGAGGAGCAGTACTTC. The chain links TRBV28 to TRBJ2-7, with a weak D call TRBD2 (6 bases). CDR1 and CDR2 (germline): MDHEN, SYDVKM. CDR3 size: 15 residues. The V end lost 3 bases, the J end lost 7 bases, and 19 bases lay between the germline ends. Filled out from reference TRBV28 and TRBJ2-7, the complete variable domain reads DVKVTQSSRYLVKRTGEKVFLECVQDMDHENMFWYRQDPGLGLRLIYFSYDVKMKEKGDIPEGYSVSREKKERFSLILESASTNQTSMYLCASSFRAGTGEEQYFGPGTRLTVT.

V usage is TRBV5-6 and J usage is TRBJ2-1; 10 nucleotides match TRBD2. The CDR3 is 17 residues long. CDR1 and CDR2 (germline): SGHDT, YYEEEE. Trimming at V came to 4 bases and at J to 7 bases, leaving 14 bases not matched to a gene. The CDR3 spells CASSRRPLAGVGNEQFF. DNA of the CDR3: TGTGCCAGCAGCCGGCGACCTCTAGCGGGAGTGGGGAATGAGCAGTTCTTC.

A word on this clonotype: At one end the junction does not follow the germline gene, possibly because of a read error. The CDR3 spells CASSPNNRGMEETRYF. DNA of the CDR3: TGTGCCAGCAGCCCGAATAACAGGGGCATGGAAGAGACCCGGTACTTC. This rearrangement joins TRBV11-1 to TRBJ2-5; 7 bases align to TRBD1. CDR1 and CDR2 from the germline V gene are SGHAT and FQDESV (reference sequence). The CDR3 runs to 16 residues.

V usage is TRBV6-1 and J usage is TRBJ2-5; tentatively, D is TRBD1 (6 bases). The CDR3 extends over 13 amino acids. CDR1 MNHNS and CDR2 SASEGT come from the germline V gene. Trimming took 5 bases from V and 11 from J, leaving 18 bases between them. The CDR3 DNA is TGTGCCAGCAGTCTTAAACAGGGACATGAGCAGTACTTC. Its translation: CASSLKQGHEQYF.

V and J are TRBV30 and TRBJ2-4; weak D call: TRBD2 (5 bases). Judging by the DNA end, TRBJ2-7 fits better; the J call may be wrong. This CDR3 spans 17 amino acids. CDR1 and CDR2 (germline): GTSNPN, SVGIG (reference sequence). The CDR3 nucleotides are TGTGCCTGGAGCAACCCGGGATTACTAGACAACATCTACGAGCAGTACTTC. Translated: CAWSNPGLLDNIYEQYF.

This clonotype turned up a few times. The chain recombines TRBV14 with TRBJ2-3, with TRBD2 matching over 11 bases. Germline V gives CDR1 SGHDN, CDR2 FVKESK. The V gene end was trimmed by 5 bases and the J gene end by 1 base; junction bases not matched to a gene: 5. The CDR3 has 16 amino acids. Written as DNA, the CDR3 is TGTGCCAGCAGCTCCCTAGCGGGAGGCCGCACAGATACGCAGTATTTT. The encoded protein is CASSSLAGGRTDTQYF.

This chain joins TRBV10-3 and TRBJ2-3; tentatively, D is TRBD1 (6 bases). The CDR3 totals 16 residues. Trimming shortened V by 0 bases and J by 7 bases, and 17 bases separated the two germline ends. Germline V gene lookup returns CDR1 ENHRY and CDR2 SYGVKD. Here the CDR3 reads CAISESWRTELNTQYF. CDR3 DNA sequence: TGTGCCATCAGTGAGTCTTGGCGGACAGAACTGAATACGCAGTATTTT.

The V gene is TRBV5-6, the J gene TRBJ2-7, with D uncertain. Trimming took off 1 base at V and 6 bases at J, with 14 bases between the two ends. CDR3 length: 14 residues. CDR1 is SGHDT and CDR2 is YYEEEE in the germline V gene. CDR3 coding DNA: TGTGCCAGCAGCTTGCCGGACGGCCCCCGCGAGCAGTACTTC. It encodes CASSLPDGPREQYF.

CDR3 in amino acids: CSARLLTDTQYF. As DNA, the CDR3 is TGCAGTGCCCGACTCCTCACAGATACGCAGTATTTT. The rearrangement joins TRBV20-1 to TRBJ2-3; D gene unclear. The V end lost 6 bases, the J end lost 2 bases, and 9 bases lay between the germline ends. CDR3 length equals 12 residues. CDR1 is DFQATT and CDR2 is SNEGSKA in the germline V gene (reference sequence).

This sequence joins TRBV10-2 and TRBJ2-3; no clear D. Trimming cost V 10 bases and J 6 bases, with 17 bases left between them. Germline loops: CDR1 WSHSY, CDR2 SAAADI. CDR3 length equals 13 residues. As DNA, the CDR3 is TGCGCCATCGAGGCCCCGCCCGGGGATACGCAGTATTTT. Its protein is CAIEAPPGDTQYF.

The V gene is TRBV10-2, the J gene TRBJ1-5; D not certain. Trimming took 2 bases from V and 4 from J, leaving 9 bases between them. Germline values: CDR1 WSHSY, CDR2 SAAADI. This CDR3 contains 14 residues. The CDR3 nucleotides read TGCGCCAGCAGTGAGCCAGGTAGTAATCAGCCCCAGCATTTT. Amino acids: CASSEPGSNQPQHF.

The chain couples TRBV3-1 to TRBJ1-1; a possible D gene is TRBD1 (6 bases). This CDR3 is 14 amino acids long. The V end lost 3 bases, the J end lost 5 bases, and 13 bases lay between the germline ends. Germline V CDR1 and CDR2: LGHDT, YNNKEL (reference sequence). This chain's CDR3 is CASSQRGGWTEAFF. CDR3 DNA sequence: TGTGCCAGCAGCCAGAGGGGGGGCTGGACTGAAGCTTTCTTT.

The chain has TRBV12-3 or TRBV12-4 and TRBJ1-2; D remains unclear. This CDR3 contains 13 residues. Between the trimmed V and J ends, which lost 5 bases and 4 bases, there was a span of 11 bases. The CDR3 sequence is CASSLTVLYGYTF. DNA of the CDR3: TGTGCCAGCAGTCTAACAGTCCTCTATGGCTACACCTTC.

CDR3 nucleotide sequence: TGTGCCAGCAGCTTGTGGACAGGGGGCGATTATAATTCACCCCTCCACTTT. The encoded protein is CASSLWTGGDYNSPLHF. J is TRBJ1-6 and V is TRBV5-6, with TRBD1 matching over 11 bases. CDR3 length: 17 amino acids. CDR1 is SGHDT, CDR2 YYEEEE, per germline. The ends lost 1 base at V and 4 bases at J; junction bases unmatched: 4.

The V gene is TRBV7-2, the J gene TRBJ1-2, with 8 positions matching TRBD1. Per germline, CDR1 SGHTA and CDR2 FQGNSA. V shed 5 bases, J shed 6 bases, and the junction held 8 bases outside the gene matches. The CDR3 runs 14 residues. CDR3 loop: CASSTNRGLNGYTF. CDR3 sequence (DNA): TGTGCCAGCAGCACGAACAGGGGGTTGAATGGCTACACCTTC.